Listed below are T cell receptor beta chains from one sample, sequenced in a study of T cells in localized non-small cell lung cancer. TCRdb keeps only in-frame clones here, not all; method: immunoSEQ multiplex PCR. The sample lists roughly 2,600 clones; around 37% were seen once. The source material was normal lung tissue next to the tumor, sampled before any cancer treatment. The receptors were sampled from a woman aged 35 to 75 with stage II squamous cell lung carcinoma. Both conserved end residues are part of each CDR3. The D gene is left open where the match is weak. Clone size is given for some rows only: seen once, a few or many times, or a class if the clone is expanded.

j_call | d_call | clone_size | v_call | cdr3_nt | cdr3_aa
TRBJ2-7 | TRBD1 | few | TRBV28 | TGTGCCAGCAGTCCGGGCCATGCTTATCGGCAACAGGGGCCCCGGCAGTACTTC | CASSPGHAYRQQGPRQYF
TRBJ1-1 | TRBD1 | large | TRBV7-2 | TGTGCCAGCAGCCCGACAGGGAACGTCGAAGCTTTCTTT | CASSPTGNVEAFF
TRBJ1-1 | TRBD1 | - | TRBV29-1 | TGCAGCGTCCGAAGGGGGCAAGAGACCACTGAAGCTTTCTTT | CSVRRGQETTEAFF
TRBJ2-5 | - | - | TRBV15 | TGTGCCACCAGCAGAGATTTGATAGGGCAGCAAGAGACCCAGTACTTC | CATSRDLIGQQETQYF
TRBJ1-6 | - | few | TRBV6-8 | TGTGCCAGCAGGCTCCGGGAGGGTTCACCCCTCCACTTT | CASRLREGSPLHF
TRBJ2-1 | TRBD1 | medium-sized | TRBV11-3 | TGTGCCAGCAGCTTAACGACAGGGTCCTACAATGAGCAGTTCTTC | CASSLTTGSYNEQFF
TRBJ2-1 | TRBD2 | medium-sized | TRBV11-3 | TGTGCCAGCAGCACCACTAGCGGGAGTTTCGATGAGCAGTTCTTC | CASSTTSGSFDEQFF
TRBJ1-4 | TRBD1 | - | TRBV6-8 | TGTGCCAGCAGTGACAGGGCAACTAATGAAAAACTGTTTTTT | CASSDRATNEKLFF
TRBJ1-5 | - | few | TRBV11-3 | TGTGCCAGCAGCTTGGACAGCGGAGTCGGTCAGCCCCAGCATTTT | CASSLDSGVGQPQHF
TRBJ2-7 | - | - | TRBV28 | TGTGCCAGCACTACCGGTTTTCCATACGAGCAGTACTTC | CASTTGFPYEQYF
TRBJ2-3 | - | few | TRBV9 | TGTGCCAGCAGCATCAGGGAGAGCACAGATACGCAGTATTTT | CASSIRESTDTQYF
TRBJ2-6 | - | - | TRBV28 | TGTGCCAGCAGTTTCATCGTTTGGGAGCAATCTGGGGCCAACGTCCTGACTTTC | CASSFIVWEQSGANVLTF
TRBJ2-3 | - | medium-sized | TRBV6-8 | TGTGCCAGCAGTTACCGGCCGGGGCCAGATACGCAGTATTTT | CASSYRPGPDTQYF
TRBJ2-4 | TRBD1 | - | TRBV11-3 | TGTGCCAGCAGCTTAGGATCAAGGGGGCAAAACATTCAGTACTTC | CASSLGSRGQNIQYF
TRBJ1-3 | - | few | TRBV11-3 | TGTGCCAGCAGCCCACTGGACTCTGGAAACACCATATATTTT | CASSPLDSGNTIYF
TRBJ1-2 | TRBD1 | few | TRBV4-1 | TGCGCCAGCAGCCAAGGCGACAGGGCCTATGGCTACACCTTC | CASSQGDRAYGYTF
TRBJ1-4 | - | medium-sized | TRBV6-8 | TGTGCCAGCAGTTACGGAGGTTCAGGAGGGAGTGAAAAACTGTTTTTT | CASSYGGSGGSEKLFF
TRBJ1-5 | - | - | TRBV18 | TGTGCCAGCTCACCGAGCCTCAATCAGCCCCAGCATTTT | CASSPSLNQPQHF
TRBJ2-5 | - | - | TRBV11-3 | TGTGCCAGCAGCTTAGTGAGGTCAGGGGGAGGTCAAGAGACCCAGTACTTC | CASSLVRSGGGQETQYF
TRBJ2-2 | - | medium-sized | TRBV6-8 | TGTGCCAGCAGTTGGACAGTCGCGAACACCGGGGAGCTGTTTTTT | CASSWTVANTGELFF
TRBJ1-5 | TRBD1 | - | TRBV10-3 | TGTGCCACCAGGGACAGGTCTAGCAATCAGCCCCAGCATTTT | CATRDRSSNQPQHF
TRBJ2-2 | TRBD2 | - | TRBV28 | TGTGCCAGTCGGGAGGGCCTAAACACCGGGGAGCTGTTTTTT | CASREGLNTGELFF
TRBJ2-1 | - | - | TRBV11-3 | TGTGCCAGCGCGGCAGGGGTGGTTTGGAATGAGCAGTTCTTC | CASAAGVVWNEQFF
TRBJ2-3 | - | - | TRBV28 | TGTGCCAGCAGTACCTGGGCGGGGGCCGCGCCGGGTACGCAGTATTTT | CASSTWAGAAPGTQYF
TRBJ2-4 | TRBD2 | - | TRBV28 | TGTGCCAGCACCTTCGGGGGAGGGAATATAGCCAAAAACATTCAGTACTTC | CASTFGGGNIAKNIQYF
TRBJ2-3 | - | - | TRBV19 | TGTGCCAGTAGTTTCCGAGCAGATACGCAGTATTTT | CASSFRADTQYF
TRBJ2-7 | - | few | TRBV10-2 | TGCGCCAGCACCCAAGAGTACCCCTACGAGCAGTACTTC | CASTQEYPYEQYF
TRBJ1-4 | - | - | TRBV28 | TGTGCCAGCAGTTCACAGCTTGCTGAAAAACTGTTTTTT | CASSSQLAEKLFF
TRBJ2-1 | TRBD2 | - | TRBV28 | TGTGCCAGCAGTTTATGGAATAGCGGGGGGGCCAGCTACAATGAGCAGTTCTTC | CASSLWNSGGASYNEQFF
TRBJ2-1 | - | - | TRBV5-1 | TGCGCCAGCAGCTTGAATCCGGAAAACAATGAGCAGTTCTTC | CASSLNPENNEQFF
TRBJ2-5 | TRBD1 | - | TRBV19 | TGTGCCAGTAGCTTACCGGGACAGGGAAAGCGAGAGACCCAGTACTTC | CASSLPGQGKRETQYF
TRBJ1-4 | - | - | TRBV28 | TGTGCCAGCAGTTTTCGTCCAGGGAAACTGTTTTTT | CASSFRPGKLFF
TRBJ2-3 | - | few | TRBV9 | TGTGCCAGCACTCAGAGCACAGATACGCAGTATTTT | CASTQSTDTQYF
TRBJ1-4 | TRBD1 | - | TRBV18 | TGTGCCAGCTCACCAACTATCGGACAGGGAGAAGAAAAACTGTTTTTT | CASSPTIGQGEEKLFF
TRBJ2-1 | TRBD2 | - | TRBV9 | TGTGCCAGCAACCCTAGCGGGAGCTCCTACAATGAGCAGTTCTTC | CASNPSGSSYNEQFF
TRBJ2-7 | - | - | TRBV19 | TGTGCCAGTGGGGCCTCTGCCTCCTACGAGCAGTACTTC | CASGASASYEQYF
TRBJ2-1 | TRBD2 | - | TRBV28 | TGTGCCAGCAGTTTGATCTCCGGGACTAGCGGGGTCTCTTCCAATGAGCAGTTCTTC | CASSLISGTSGVSSNEQFF
TRBJ2-7 | TRBD1 | - | TRBV19 | TGTGTTAGTAGTCATATACAGGGGGGAGGCTCCTACGAGCAGTACTTC | CVSSHIQGGGSYEQYF
TRBJ2-3 | - | few | TRBV4-1 | TGCGCCAGCAGCCAAGACAGATATAGCACAGATACGCAGTATTTT | CASSQDRYSTDTQYF
TRBJ2-3 | - | - | TRBV28 | TGTGCCAGCAGCCAAAGCGGAGACAACACAGATACGCAGTATTTT | CASSQSGDNTDTQYF
TRBJ1-1 | - | - | TRBV28 | TGTGCCAGCAGTTTGATTCGGGGGACCCTAAGACCTTTCTTT | CASSLIRGTLRPFF
TRBJ2-2 | TRBD1 | - | TRBV6-8 | TGTGCCAGCAGACCGACAGGGTATGCCACCGGGGAGCTGTTTTTT | CASRPTGYATGELFF
TRBJ1-1 | - | few | TRBV28 | TGTGCCAGCAGAAGACAGGACCTGAACACTGAAGCTTTCTTT | CASRRQDLNTEAFF
TRBJ1-4 | - | medium-sized | TRBV11-3 | TGTGCCAGCAGCTTGGGGGGGGCTAATGAAAAACTGTTTTTT | CASSLGGANEKLFF
TRBJ1-1 | - | - | TRBV6-8 | TGTGCCAGCAAGGGGGGCCTCGGAAACACTGAAGCTTTCTTT | CASKGGLGNTEAFF
TRBJ1-5 | - | few | TRBV11-3 | TGTGCCAGCAGCTTAAGGCGGGGAGGGAGACAGCCCCAGCATTTT | CASSLRRGGRQPQHF
TRBJ1-5 | - | few | TRBV11-3 | TGTGCCAGCAGTCAACAGGGTTTTAGCAATCAGCCCCAGCATTTT | CASSQQGFSNQPQHF
TRBJ2-2 | - | - | TRBV18 | TGTGCCAGCCCCAGGGCGAACACCGGGGAGCTGTTTTTT | CASPRANTGELFF
TRBJ1-1 | - | few | TRBV9 | TGTGCCAGCAGCGTAAGCGTAATGAACACTGAAGCTTTCTTT | CASSVSVMNTEAFF
TRBJ2-1 | - | few | TRBV10-1 | TGCGCCAGCAGGAGGGGCTGGGGTGGGAGGTCCACTTCGGCGGGGACTTACAATGAGCAGTTCTTC | CASRRGWGGRSTSAGTYNEQFF
TRBJ1-1 | - | few | TRBV18 | TGTGCCAGCTCATTAGACGTGAACACTGAAGCTTTCTTT | CASSLDVNTEAFF
TRBJ1-1 | - | few | TRBV29-1 | TGCAGCGTTCGTTTGGAGGACACTGAAGCTTTCTTT | CSVRLEDTEAFF
TRBJ1-2 | - | - | TRBV28 | TGTGCCAGCAGTTCCCCCCAGGCCAAGGGCTATGGCTACACCTTC | CASSSPQAKGYGYTF
TRBJ2-3 | TRBD2 | - | TRBV28 | TGTGCCAGCAGCCCGACGGGGCTAGCGGGATTAGATACGCAGTATTTT | CASSPTGLAGLDTQYF
TRBJ2-7 | TRBD2 | - | TRBV19 | TGTGCCAGTAGTGCGTCTAGCGGGTCCTACGAGCAGTACTTC | CASSASSGSYEQYF
TRBJ2-1 | - | large | TRBV11-3 | TGTGCCAGCAGCTTTAGCATTGGGCGCTCCTACAATGAGCAGTTCTTC | CASSFSIGRSYNEQFF
TRBJ2-1 | TRBD1 | few | TRBV28 | TGTGCCAGCAGTGCCGCTCCGGGACAGGGTTACAATGAGCAGTTCTTC | CASSAAPGQGYNEQFF
TRBJ1-5 | - | - | TRBV6-8 | TGTGCCAGCAGCCCCGACGGCAATCAGCCCCAGCATTTT | CASSPDGNQPQHF
TRBJ2-1 | - | - | TRBV1 | TGCGCCAGCAGCCAAGAAGAGGCAGGTAGGGGCAATGAGCAGTTCTTC | CASSQEEAGRGNEQFF